This is a list of T cell receptor beta chains from one sample in a study of cytomegalovirus exposure and HLA in healthy donors. Some clones are missing from TCRdb's copy, which holds only in-frame ones; the method was immunoSEQ multiplex PCR. The top ten clones hold roughly 2% of a sample with over 120,000 clones, 70% of them seen once. The material sequenced was PBMCs. These receptor sequences come from a woman in her sixties or seventies in good health and CMV-seropositive. The CDR3 runs from the conserved cysteine through the conserved F or W.

v_call,cdr3_aa
TRBV10-1,CASSRDRGYEQYF
TRBV30,CAWSEDGGNTEAFF
TRBV28,CASSSYPSGTVGGYTF
TRBV6-1,CASSRAGSSYNEQFF
TRBV5-1,CASSRPGVKETQYF
TRBV5-1,CASSFIRGRPTGEQFF
TRBV27,CASSLSFSYEQYF
TRBV4-1,CASRRGGIEETQYF
TRBV7-2,CASSPKGSGQPQHF
TRBV28,CASSLMGQGSETQYF
TRBV7-3,CASSSGRQGSLHF
TRBV27,CASTQLGLAGYNEQFF
TRBV5-1,CASSSWTGKNTEAFF
TRBV2,CASITRSGRSYEQYF
TRBV10-1,CASSGSGGSGEQYF
TRBV12-5,CASGLVPGYEQYF
TRBV28,CASKGSSANPPYNEQFF
TRBV28,CASQPTTGMTEKLFF
TRBV30,CAWSVGQGARNTF
TRBV14,CASSQVGGKIDTQYF
TRBV28,CASSLLSGNQPQHF
TRBV28,CASSPPGLQETQYF
TRBV12-5,CASGFSGQTLHF
TRBV7-9,CASSGQGLSNQPQHF
TRBV19,CASSIERNYGYTF
TRBV6-1,CASYPGQGQPQHF
TRBV28,CASSPRADYGYTF
TRBV25-1,CASSSKPTGSGTGELFF
TRBV27,CASSTTGTSINEQFF
TRBV19,CASSSAGGVETQYF
TRBV9,CASSGNTRGTDTQYF
TRBV5-6,CASSFGGTLYF
TRBV27,CASSLTSDYLRSYEQYF
TRBV19,CASSIRRGRDRGRPEAFF
TRBV27,CASRLTGGARAFF
TRBV2,CASSEAGQQNTEAFF
TRBV5-5,CASSPGQGYQPQHF
TRBV5-6,CASSPDFRRPLGVNEQFF
TRBV29-1,CSAVPGGMNTEAFF
TRBV19,CASRRLAGGPGQFF
TRBV28,CASYEQRQTEAFF
TRBV7-6,CASSLDGFSGNTIYF
TRBV5-1,CASSSTSGRAETQYF
TRBV11-2,CASSLPSGGSTYEQYF
TRBV29-1,CSVVSTGLFNYGYTF
TRBV7-9,CASSLGLAGGPHGELFF
TRBV5-8,CASSFDRANTGELFF
TRBV5-1,CASMVGDRGHEQYF
TRBV4-1,CASSQARKDSPYGYTF
TRBV6-1,CASSDAGRNTEAFF